This T cell receptor beta chain is from a study of PD-L1 blockade in urothelial cancer. Patients yielded 1 to 8 samples each, pretreatment and on-treatment. The protocol was immunoSEQ multiplex PCR, while the TCRdb copy is restricted to in-frame clones and leaves out a portion. The sample shows some 76,000 clones, around 90% of them seen only once. Deletions cut 0 bases from V and 6 bases from J, with 15 bases between. The germline gives CDR1 LGHNA, CDR2 YSLEER. The CDR3 has 16 residues. The sequences come from PBMCs, collected around atezolizumab (anti-PD-L1) treatment. This sequence was found in a man aged 55 to 70 with urothelial cancer. The V call is TRBV4-3, the J call TRBJ2-1, with D possibly matching TRBD1 (7 bases). The CDR3 protein is CASSQEGPGGGNEQFF. In DNA, the CDR3 is TGCGCCAGCAGCCAAGAAGGTCCAGGGGGAGGCAATGAGCAGTTCTTC.